What follows are 7 T cell receptor beta chains derived from one specimen sequenced in a study of blood T cell repertoires in COVID-19. Measured with immunoSEQ multiplex PCR; TCRdb has only the in-frame clones, and not every one. The table shows around 86,000 clones, with 75% to 90% occurring only once. The sample taken for sequencing was peripheral blood. The source of these receptors is an elderly man with acute or convalescent COVID-19.

Comment on this clone: Other DNA variants within this sample encode the same CDR3. This rearrangement joins TRBV5-1 to TRBJ2-5; TRBD1 matches 9 bases. Trimming cost V 3 bases and J 2 bases; bases outside gene matches: 2. The CDR3 consists of 14 residues. In germline, CDR1 is SGHRS, CDR2 YFSETQ. CDR3 DNA sequence: TGCGCCAGCAGCTCAGGACAGGGGCAAGAGACCCAGTACTTC. Translating gives CASSSGQGQETQYF.

The chain employs TRBV6-5 and TRBJ2-7; possible D gene TRBD1, 6 bases. Germline CDR1 is MNHEY and CDR2 is SVGAGI. V was trimmed by 0 bases and J by 2 bases, leaving 11 bases between them. The CDR3 sequence is 15 residues long. In nucleotides, the CDR3 is TGTGCCAGCAGTTACTCGGGGGCAGGGCCCTACGAGCAGTACTTC. Amino acid sequence: CASSYSGAGPYEQYF.

The gene calls are TRBV24-1 and TRBJ2-2; 9 nucleotides line up with TRBD1. There are 17 residues in the CDR3. Germline CDR1 KGHDR, CDR2 SFDVKD. Germline trimming cut 5 bases from V and 3 bases from J; bases unmatched to any gene: 9. For the CDR3, the DNA is TGTGCCACCAGTGCCTTTGGGACAGGGCGGGACACCGGGGAGCTGTTTTTT. This codes for CATSAFGTGRDTGELFF.

Written as DNA, the CDR3 is TGTGCCAGCAGTCAAAACAGGGTATCTGTAAACTCACCCCTCCACTTT. Its protein is CASSQNRVSVNSPLHF. The chain is built from TRBV2 and TRBJ1-6, with D possibly being TRBD1 (6 bases). V was shortened by 5 bases and J by 10 bases, with 21 bases between the two germline ends. The CDR3 contains 16 residues. Germline V gene data show CDR1 as SNHLY and CDR2 as FYNNEI.

J is TRBJ1-4 and V is TRBV10-1; 8 bases are shared with TRBD1. After removal of 3 bases from V and 8 bases from J, the junction contained 8 bases not matched to a gene. This CDR3 comprises 15 residues. CDR1 and CDR2 (germline): WNHNN, SYGVQD (reference sequence). CDR3 amino acids: CASSDDRGVGEKLFF. The CDR3 DNA reads as TGCGCCAGCAGTGACGACAGGGGCGTCGGGGAAAAACTGTTTTTT.

The chain uses TRBV2 and TRBJ2-7; D may be TRBD2 (5 bases). The CDR3 contains 16 residues. V gave up 0 bases and J gave up 4 bases, with 16 bases separating them. CDR1 is SNHLY, CDR2 FYNNEI, per germline. The CDR3 protein is CASSEAEVSGRYEQYF. CDR3 nucleotides: TGTGCCAGCAGTGAAGCGGAGGTGAGCGGTAGGTACGAGCAGTACTTC.

The rearrangement links TRBV7-9 to TRBJ1-2; TRBD1 matches at 7 bases. J gave up 7 bases and V 4 bases, and 15 bases lay outside the gene matches. CDR3 length equals 16 residues. CDR1 SEHNR and CDR2 FQNEAQ come from the germline V gene (reference sequence). The CDR3 loop is CASSSTGWSIDFGYTF. The CDR3 DNA is TGTGCCAGCAGCTCGACAGGGTGGTCCATCGACTTTGGCTACACCTTC.